This entry concerns a single TCR beta chain. The CDR3 has 14 residues. V shed 4 bases and J shed 4 bases, with 11 bases lying between them. The germline CDR1 and CDR2 sequences are SGHKS and YYEKEE (reference sequence). Thymic material originated from resections removed in the course of corrective heart surgery. Assay used: immunoSEQ multiplex PCR; TCRdb lists only in-frame clones, some missing. The sample holds roughly 130,000 clones, around 95% seen once. The sample belongs to a study of human thymus T cells. The sequencing sample was made of thymus tissue. The clonotype originates from a boy less than two years old with a congenital heart defect but otherwise immunologically healthy. The chain has TRBV5-5 and TRBJ1-4; no clear D. The DNA of the CDR3 is TGTGCCAGCAGCCTGGTATGGGTTAATGAAAAACTGTTTTTT. Its translation is CASSLVWVNEKLFF.